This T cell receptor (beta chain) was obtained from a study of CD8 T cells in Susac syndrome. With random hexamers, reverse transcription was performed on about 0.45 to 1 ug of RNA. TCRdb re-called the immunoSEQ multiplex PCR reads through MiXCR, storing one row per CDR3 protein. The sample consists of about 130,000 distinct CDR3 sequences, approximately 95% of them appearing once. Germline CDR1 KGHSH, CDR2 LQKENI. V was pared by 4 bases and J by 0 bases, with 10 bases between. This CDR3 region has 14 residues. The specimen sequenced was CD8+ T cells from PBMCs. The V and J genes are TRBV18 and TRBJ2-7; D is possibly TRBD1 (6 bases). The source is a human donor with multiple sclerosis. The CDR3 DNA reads TGTGCCAGCTCACTGGTAGGGGGCTCCTACGAGCAGTACTTC. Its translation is CASSLVGGSYEQYF.